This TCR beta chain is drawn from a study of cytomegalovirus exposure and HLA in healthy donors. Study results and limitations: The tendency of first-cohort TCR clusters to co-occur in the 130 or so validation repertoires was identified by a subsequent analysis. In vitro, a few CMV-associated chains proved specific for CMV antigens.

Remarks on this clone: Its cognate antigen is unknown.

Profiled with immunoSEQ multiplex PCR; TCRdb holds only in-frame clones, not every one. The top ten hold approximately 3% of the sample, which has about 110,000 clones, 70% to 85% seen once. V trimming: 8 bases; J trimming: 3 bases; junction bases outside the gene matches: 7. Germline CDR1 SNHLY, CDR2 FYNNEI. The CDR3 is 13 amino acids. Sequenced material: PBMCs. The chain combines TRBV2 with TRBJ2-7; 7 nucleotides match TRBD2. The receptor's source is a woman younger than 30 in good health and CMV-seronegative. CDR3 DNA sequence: TGTGCCAGCCGCCCAGCGGGATACTACGAGCAGTACTTC. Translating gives CASRPAGYYEQYF.